Following are 23 T cell receptor beta chains from one sample sequenced in a study of human T cells and chemical hapten exposure. Indicated time point: healthy volunteer bleed at 6 weeks. RNA extraction used unfractionated whole blood as the source of total RNA. Each CDR3 protein is one row after TCRdb ran MiXCR on the RACE reads. This table has 50,000 to 70,000 distinct CDR3 sequences, 5.5% to 7.5% appearing once. The sequenced sample consisted of whole blood. The source is a female donor in good health. Some clones in this sample may be carry-over from other donors' samples.

This clonotype has just a few counts. The V call is TRBV7-8, the J call TRBJ1-2; D remains unclear. Trimming shortened V by 1 base and J by 4 bases, and 13 bases separated the two germline ends. This CDR3 is 15 amino acids long. The germline CDR1 and CDR2 sequences are SGHVS and FQNEAQ. In DNA, the CDR3 is TGTGCCAGCAGCTTAGATGGTGGCAGAACCTATGGCTACACCTTC. Translating gives CASSLDGGRTYGYTF. The full variable domain, its missing parts supplied by reference TRBV7-8 and TRBJ1-2, is GAGVSQSPRYKVAKRGQDVALRCDPISGHVSLFWYQQALGQGPEFLTYFQNEAQLDKSGLPSDRFFAERPEGSVSTLKIQRTQQEDSAVYLCASSLDGGRTYGYTFGSGTRLTVV.

This clonotype occurred many times. The chain recombines TRBV7-2 with TRBJ1-6; 7 bases match TRBD1. The CDR3 is 15 amino acids. Trimming removed 3 bases from V and 8 bases from J; junction bases left unmatched: 7. Germline V gives CDR1 SGHTA, CDR2 FQGNSA. CDR3 amino acids: CASSFSGTDHSPLHF. The CDR3 DNA sequence: TGTGCCAGCAGCTTTTCCGGGACAGACCATTCACCCCTCCACTTT.

The rearrangement uses TRBV19 and TRBJ2-7; TRBD2 aligns across 7 bases. This CDR3 contains 13 residues. J lost 4 bases, V lost 7 bases, and 7 bases had no gene match. In germline, CDR1 is LNHDA, CDR2 SQIVND (reference sequence). The CDR3, as DNA: TGTGCCAGTACTCCCCCGGGGGGATACGAGCAGTACTTC. Translating it yields CASTPPGGYEQYF.

The chain uses TRBV11-2 and TRBJ2-6; weak D call: TRBD2 (7 bases). This CDR3 comprises 18 residues. Germline values: CDR1 SGHAT, CDR2 FQNNGV. V lost 7 bases to trimming and J lost 5 bases, with 24 bases between them. The CDR3 here is CASILREGGGAWANVLTF. The CDR3 coding sequence is TGTGCCAGCATCCTGAGGGAGGGGGGGGGCGCTTGGGCCAACGTCCTGACTTTC.

The V call is TRBV5-5, the J call TRBJ1-1, with D tentatively TRBD1 (6 bases). This CDR3 is 15 amino acids long. V lost 7 bases to trimming and J lost 7 bases, with 23 bases between them. Germline CDR1 reads SGHKS; CDR2 reads YYEKEE (reference sequence). This chain's CDR3 is CASHPPNGTLYEAFF. CDR3 bases: TGTGCCAGCCACCCTCCCAACGGGACACTCTATGAAGCTTTCTTT.

This clonotype was observed at least ten times. This chain uses TRBV29-1 with TRBJ1-1, with a weak D call TRBD1 (5 bases). The germline CDR1 and CDR2 sequences are SQVTM and ANQGSEA. The CDR3 sequence is 13 residues long. The V end was cut by 7 bases, the J end by 4 bases, with 16 bases between. This chain's CDR3 is CSAFPQGSTEAFF. Here the CDR3 DNA reads TGCAGCGCATTCCCGCAGGGATCCACTGAAGCTTTCTTT.

This clonotype appeared many times. CDR3 sequence reads: CASSVAGGHEQYF. The CDR3 DNA reads TGTGCCAGCAGCGTAGCGGGAGGGCACGAGCAGTACTTC. The chain uses TRBV6-5 and TRBJ2-7; TRBD2 matches 11 bases. The CDR3 is 13 residues long. Germline assignment: CDR1 MNHEY and CDR2 SVGAGI. The V segment lost 6 bases and the J segment 5 bases; nucleotides outside the gene matches: 3.

This chain uses TRBV27 with TRBJ1-3; possible D gene TRBD1, 5 bases. CDR1 and CDR2 from the germline V gene are MNHEY and SMNVEV (reference sequence). The V end lost 3 bases, the J end lost 2 bases, and 11 bases lay between the germline ends. This CDR3 region has 15 residues. CDR3 sequence: CASSFQAGPGNTIYF. CDR3 coding DNA: TGTGCCAGCAGTTTTCAGGCAGGGCCTGGAAACACCATATATTTT.

This clonotype was seen at least ten times. The rearrangement links TRBV9 to TRBJ1-5, with unresolved D. V lost 3 bases and J lost 0, with 4 bases in between. The CDR3 is 13 residues long. Germline CDR1 SGDLS, CDR2 YYNGEE. The CDR3 nucleotides read TGTGCCAGCAGCGGTCATAGCAATCAGCCCCAGCATTTT. The encoded protein is CASSGHSNQPQHF. Combining the CDR3 with reference TRBV9 and TRBJ1-5 gives the whole variable domain DSGVTQTPKHLITATGQRVTLRCSPRSGDLSVYWYQQSLDQGLQFLIQYYNGEERAKGNILERFSAQQFPDLHSELNLSSLELGDSALYFCASSGHSNQPQHFGDGTRLSIL.

The chain carries TRBV7-2 and TRBJ2-3; D is unresolved. V lost 10 bases, J lost 0 bases, and 14 bases lay in between. Germline loops: CDR1 SGHTA, CDR2 FQGNSA. The length of the CDR3 is 14 residues. The CDR3 DNA follows: TGTGCCATCTCTTGGGGATATAGCACAGATACGCAGTATTTT. This sequence encodes CAISWGYSTDTQYF.

This clonotype was observed at least ten times. This chain joins TRBV5-1 and TRBJ2-1; 10 bases are shared with TRBD1. Germline assignment: CDR1 SGHRS and CDR2 YFSETQ. V gave up 5 bases and J gave up 4 bases; unmatched junction bases: 6. The CDR3 consists of 15 residues. Written as DNA, the CDR3 is TGCGCCAGCAGTGCCGGGACAGGGGAATACAATGAGCAGTTCTTC. It is translated as CASSAGTGEYNEQFF.

The sample holds many counts of this clonotype. The gene calls are TRBV12-3 or TRBV12-4 and TRBJ2-5; D is perhaps TRBD2 (6 bases). Trimming cost V 6 bases and J 1 base, with 9 bases left between them. The CDR3 length is 13 residues. CDR3 nucleotides: TGTGCCAGCAGACCGACTAGCCAAGAGACCCAGTACTTC. Translation: CASRPTSQETQYF.

Of note for this clonotype: This may arise from a read error, as a much more abundant clone is one base away. The chain uses TRBV15 and TRBJ1-2; D is possibly TRBD1 (6 bases). The CDR3 has 14 residues. V was pared by 8 bases and J by 4 bases, with 17 bases between. Germline CDR1 reads LNHNV; CDR2 reads YYDKDF (reference sequence). DNA for the CDR3: TGTGCCACCGGCATCGCAGGGGAGATCTATGGCTACACCTTC. Translating it yields CATGIAGEIYGYTF.

Ten or more counts support this clonotype. The rearrangement links TRBV6-2 or TRBV6-3 to TRBJ2-4; D gene ambiguous. V was shortened by 8 bases and J by 0 bases, with 8 bases between the two germline ends. Looked up from germline, CDR1 is MNHEY and CDR2 is SVGEGT. The CDR3 has 13 residues. The CDR3 spells CASLGLAKNIQYF. CDR3 nucleotide sequence: TGTGCCAGCCTAGGGTTAGCCAAAAACATTCAGTACTTC.

This clonotype has at least ten counts. This chain connects TRBV29-1 to TRBJ2-1, with 11 bases lining up with TRBD1. This CDR3 spans 10 amino acids. Germline V CDR1 and CDR2: SQVTM, ANQGSEA. Trimming took 6 bases from V and 14 from J; bases not matched to a gene: 3. CDR3 amino acids: CSVGDRGEFF. As DNA, the CDR3 is TGCAGCGTCGGGGACAGGGGGGAGTTCTTC.

This clonotype was counted many times. This chain connects TRBV24-1 to TRBJ2-5; unclear D gene. The ends were cut back, 4 bases at V and 0 bases at J, with 14 bases in the middle. The germline V gene encodes CDR1 KGHDR and CDR2 SFDVKD. This CDR3 comprises 16 residues. This chain's CDR3 is CATSDEGPSNQETQYF. The CDR3 DNA reads as TGTGCCACCAGTGACGAAGGACCATCAAACCAAGAGACCCAGTACTTC.

This clonotype appeared a few times. The gene calls are TRBV2 and TRBJ1-2; the D is unclear. The germline V and J ends were trimmed by 3 bases and 7 bases, with 0 bases remaining between them. This CDR3 is built from 9 residues. Germline-derived CDR1 and CDR2 are SNHLY and FYNNEI. Here the CDR3 DNA reads TGTGCCAGCAGTGATGGCTACACCTTC. This sequence encodes CASSDGYTF.

This clonotype came up many times. The chain links TRBV14 to TRBJ2-1; the match to TRBD1 covers 8 bases. Germline CDR1 reads SGHDN; CDR2 reads FVKESK. The CDR3 is 12 residues long. With 4 bases clipped from V and 15 bases from J, the junction kept 8 bases outside the gene matches. The CDR3 protein is CASSLRGRDSFF. The CDR3 nucleotides read TGTGCCAGCAGCCTCAGGGGGCGTGACTCGTTCTTC.

This clonotype was found many times. The V and J genes are TRBV29-1 and TRBJ2-3; D is unclear. This CDR3 is built from 12 residues. Per germline, CDR1 SQVTM and CDR2 ANQGSEA. V lost 2 bases and J 0 bases, leaving 3 bases between the germline ends. CDR3 in amino acids: CSVETSTDTQYF. The CDR3 coding sequence is TGCAGCGTTGAAACTAGCACAGATACGCAGTATTTT.

The chain recombines TRBV11-2 with TRBJ2-5; 7 bases are shared with TRBD1. CDR1 is SGHAT, CDR2 FQNNGV, per germline. J lost 3 bases, V lost 2 bases, and 3 bases had no gene match. This CDR3 contains 14 residues. The CDR3: CASSLWTGEETQYF. The CDR3 region has the DNA TGTGCCAGCAGCTTATGGACAGGTGAAGAGACCCAGTACTTC.

This clonotype was seen ten or more times. The CDR3, as DNA: TGTGCCAGCAGAAGTCGGATGGGGCGGAACAACACAGATACGCAGTATTTT. Amino acids: CASRSRMGRNNTDTQYF. The V gene is TRBV6-5, the J gene TRBJ2-3; D perhaps matches TRBD1 (5 bases). The CDR3 has 17 residues. Trimming left V 6 bases short and J 2 bases short, with 21 bases between. Germline CDR1 reads MNHEY; CDR2 reads SVGAGI.

Ten or more counts support this clonotype. The chain has TRBV29-1 and TRBJ2-3; 9 nucleotides match TRBD1. Germline CDR1 and CDR2: SQVTM and ANQGSEA. The CDR3 covers 16 residues. Trimming took 3 bases from V and 6 from J; bases not matched to a gene: 13. The CDR3 loop is CSVDGGQGPGFDTQYF. The DNA of the CDR3 is TGCAGCGTTGATGGGGGACAGGGCCCGGGATTCGATACGCAGTATTTT.

This clonotype occurred many times. The gene calls are TRBV7-8 and TRBJ2-5, with 8 bases aligning to TRBD2. The CDR3 spans 16 residues. Germline V lookup: CDR1 SGHVS, CDR2 FQNEAQ. With 2 bases clipped from V and 1 base from J, the junction kept 6 bases outside the gene matches. The CDR3 sequence is CASSLTVTSGQETQYF. Written as DNA, the CDR3 is TGTGCCAGCAGCTTAACGGTCACTAGCGGCCAAGAGACCCAGTACTTC.